These 21 T cell receptor beta chains came from one sample sequenced in a study of CD8+ T cells in alopecia areata. Once RNA had been extracted, it was reverse transcribed into cDNA to act as the sequencing template. Libraries were prepared by immunoSEQ multiplex PCR; TCRdb keeps only in-frame clonotypes and omits some of them. The sample shows 150,000 to 200,000 clones, around three fifths of them seen only once. Treatment in this sample: oral pan-JAK inhibitor, 5-10 mg twice daily. This material consisted of CD4+ T cells sorted from blood, taken at week 24, from a patient treated with tofacitinib. The receptors shown here come from a human donor with alopecia areata.

The genes are TRBV6-6 and TRBJ2-7; 10 bases match TRBD1. Germline values: CDR1 MNHNY, CDR2 SVGAGI (reference sequence). The CDR3 extends over 16 amino acids. J lost 6 bases, V lost 0 bases, and 8 bases had no gene match. The CDR3 loop is CASSYSVRDRGGEQYF. The CDR3 DNA reads as TGTGCCAGCAGTTACTCGGTCCGGGACAGGGGAGGCGAGCAGTACTTC.

This sequence joins TRBV5-1 and TRBJ2-1; the D call may be TRBD1 or TRBD2 (5 bases each). CDR3 length: 16 residues. V lost 2 bases to trimming and J lost 0 bases, with 12 bases between them. Per germline, CDR1 SGHRS and CDR2 YFSETQ. CDR3 in amino acids: CASSFTGGSSYNEQFF. CDR3 nucleotides: TGCGCCAGCAGCTTTACAGGTGGGAGCTCCTACAATGAGCAGTTCTTC.

The chain carries TRBV7-2 and TRBJ2-3; D ambiguous. From germline, CDR1 is SGHTA and CDR2 FQGNSA. V lost 4 bases and J 6 bases, leaving 8 bases between the germline ends. The CDR3 runs to 12 residues. The CDR3 loop is CASSYRIDTQYF. Written as DNA, the CDR3 is TGTGCCAGCAGCTATCGAATCGATACGCAGTATTTT.

This chain uses TRBV11-1 with TRBJ2-2, with a weak D call TRBD2 (5 bases). CDR1 and CDR2 (germline): SGHAT, FQDESV (reference sequence). This CDR3 is 14 amino acids long. Trimming shortened V by 5 bases and J by 3 bases, and 10 bases separated the two germline ends. The CDR3 protein is CASSQRVDTGELFF. Here the CDR3 DNA reads TGTGCCAGCAGCCAGAGGGTTGACACCGGGGAGCTGTTTTTT.

The CDR3 loop reads CASSQTENYGYTF. CDR3 coding DNA: TGCGCCAGCAGCCAAACAGAAAACTATGGCTACACCTTC. The V call is TRBV4-3, the J call TRBJ1-2; D unresolved. The V gene's germline CDR1 is LGHNA and CDR2 YSLEER. The CDR3 runs 13 residues. V lost 2 bases to trimming and J lost 2 bases, with 6 bases between them.

The chain carries TRBV7-9 and TRBJ2-7, with D perhaps matching TRBD1 (6 bases). Germline V gene data show CDR1 as SEHNR and CDR2 as FQNEAQ (reference sequence). The CDR3 loop spans 15 amino acids. Trimming took 5 bases from V and 9 from J, leaving 23 bases between them. DNA of the CDR3: TGTGCCAGCAGCCGTCCCGCCACAACAGGGCGCACGCAGTACTTC. It translates to CASSRPATTGRTQYF.

This chain links TRBV4-3 with TRBJ1-6; 10 bases line up with TRBD1. There are 16 residues in the CDR3. The germline V gene has CDR1 LGHNA and CDR2 YSLEER. The J segment lost 7 bases and the V segment lost 1 base, leaving 4 bases of the junction unmatched. The CDR3 spells CASSQGGTGVNSPLHF. In DNA form, the CDR3 reads TGCGCCAGCAGCCAAGGGGGGACAGGGGTGAATTCACCCCTCCACTTT.

The chain carries TRBV29-1 and TRBJ1-1, with 7 bases matching TRBD1. Trimming at V came to 6 bases and at J to 6 bases, leaving 4 bases not matched to a gene. This CDR3 region has 11 residues. The germline V gene encodes CDR1 SQVTM and CDR2 ANQGSEA. CDR3 loop: CSVYRGAEAFF. The CDR3 DNA reads as TGCAGCGTATACAGGGGCGCTGAAGCTTTCTTT. The variable domain in full, with the rest retrieved from reference TRBV29-1 and TRBJ1-1, is SAVISQKPSRDICQRGTSLTIQCQVDSQVTMMFWYRQQPGQSLTLIATANQGSEATYESGFVIDKFPISRPNLTFSTLTVSNMSPEDSSIYLCSVYRGAEAFFGQGTRLTVV.

This chain's CDR3 is CASRPGGAGANVLTF. The CDR3 coding sequence is TGTGCCAGCAGACCCGGGGGAGCTGGGGCCAACGTCCTGACTTTC. The V gene is TRBV27, the J gene TRBJ2-6, with D tentatively TRBD2 (6 bases). Germline V lookup: CDR1 MNHEY, CDR2 SMNVEV (reference sequence). The CDR3 is 15 residues long. V lost 6 bases, J lost 2 bases, and 11 bases lay in between.

The rearrangement uses TRBV27 and TRBJ2-5; TRBD1 matches at 7 bases. The CDR3 has 14 amino acids. V gave up 5 bases and J gave up 5 bases; unmatched junction bases: 8. CDR1 MNHEY and CDR2 SMNVEV come from the germline V gene (reference sequence). CDR3 nucleotides: TGTGCCAGCAGTGTACAGGGGCCTCGGGAGACCCAGTACTTC. It yields the protein CASSVQGPRETQYF.

This chain joins TRBV2 and TRBJ1-1; tentative D call: TRBD1 (6 bases). Germline-derived CDR1 and CDR2 are SNHLY and FYNNEI. V lost 6 bases and J lost 6, with 11 bases in between. The CDR3 runs to 12 residues. The CDR3 sequence is CASSPDSPEAFF. The CDR3 DNA reads as TGTGCCAGCAGCCCGGACAGTCCTGAAGCTTTCTTT.

This clone showed up just a few times. The CDR3 bases are TGTGCCAGCAGCTTCCAGGGTGGCAATGAGCAGTTCTTC. Protein: CASSFQGGNEQFF. The chain joins TRBV11-1 to TRBJ2-1; perhaps TRBD1 as D (5 bases). Between the trimmed V and J ends, which lost 3 bases and 6 bases, there was a span of 9 bases. The germline V gene has CDR1 SGHAT and CDR2 FQDESV (reference sequence). This CDR3 contains 13 residues.

This clone was counted between two and nine times. The sample contains more than one DNA sequence encoding this CDR3. J is TRBJ1-1 and V is TRBV29-1, with TRBD1 as a possible D gene (5 bases). The CDR3 totals 10 residues. CDR1 is SQVTM, CDR2 ANQGSEA, per germline. V lost 7 bases, J lost 3 bases, and 6 bases lay in between. CDR3: CSAGDTEAFF. The CDR3 nucleotides are TGCAGCGCGGGGGACACTGAAGCTTTCTTT.

This clone was counted once. The chain joins TRBV5-6 to TRBJ2-6; 9 bases fit TRBD1. V was pared by 4 bases and J by 13 bases, with 12 bases of the junction left unmatched. The CDR3 consists of 15 residues. Germline V gene sequence: CDR1 SGHDT, CDR2 YYEEEE. This chain's CDR3 is CASSRGQGLRGVLTF. The DNA of the CDR3 is TGTGCCAGCAGCCGAGGACAGGGGCTGAGAGGGGTCCTGACTTTC.

V gene TRBV29-1 combines with J gene TRBJ1-2; D gene uncertain. Germline values: CDR1 SQVTM, CDR2 ANQGSEA. The length of the CDR3 is 12 residues. Trimming shortened V by 7 bases and J by 1 base, and 10 bases separated the two germline ends. CDR3 residues: CSASQNNYGYTF. The CDR3 coding sequence is TGCAGCGCGTCGCAGAATAACTATGGCTACACCTTC.

The CDR3 nucleotides read TGTGCCAGCAGTGACTCGGGCAGCTATGGCTACACCTTC. This gives the protein CASSDSGSYGYTF. The chain employs TRBV6-4 and TRBJ1-2; no reliable D call. This CDR3 has 13 amino acids. Deletions cut 0 bases from V and 4 bases from J, with 6 bases between. CDR1 and CDR2 (germline): MRHNA, SNTAGT.

V usage is TRBV10-2 and J usage is TRBJ2-1; 8 bases map to TRBD2. The CDR3 loop spans 12 amino acids. With 5 bases clipped from V and 9 bases from J, the junction kept 3 bases outside the gene matches. Germline V gives CDR1 WSHSY, CDR2 SAAADI. For the CDR3, the DNA is TGCGCCAGCAGTCCCACTAGCGGTGAGCAGTTCTTC. It translates to CASSPTSGEQFF.

This chain links TRBV19 with TRBJ2-7, with D uncertain. The germline gives CDR1 LNHDA, CDR2 SQIVND (reference sequence). Between the trimmed V and J ends, which lost 5 bases and 3 bases, there was a span of 17 bases. This CDR3 spans 15 amino acids. The CDR3 reads CASSSGQSYFYEQYF. The DNA for the CDR3 is TGTGCCAGTAGTTCCGGGCAGAGTTACTTCTACGAGCAGTACTTC.

The V and J genes are TRBV7-2 and TRBJ1-5, with D maybe TRBD1 (6 bases). Per the germline V gene, CDR1 is SGHTA and CDR2 is FQGNSA. The CDR3 consists of 16 residues. V was cut by 3 bases and J by 8 bases, with 20 bases left in between. CDR3 sequence: CASSFGNRAPEKPQHF. As DNA, the CDR3 is TGTGCCAGCAGCTTTGGTAACAGGGCCCCCGAGAAGCCCCAGCATTTT.

The J gene is TRBJ1-1, the V gene TRBV14; D is uncertain. Germline CDR1 reads SGHDN; CDR2 reads FVKESK. The CDR3 is made up of 12 amino acids. Between the trimmed V and J ends, which lost 7 bases and 10 bases, there was a span of 16 bases. The DNA of the CDR3 is TGTGCCAGCACCCCAGTTACGTCGGCAGCTTTCTTT. It specifies CASTPVTSAAFF.

Written as DNA, the CDR3 is TGTGCCTGGACCCTCGCACTAGCGGGGGGGCCAGATACGCAGTATTTT. Translated, it gives CAWTLALAGGPDTQYF. This chain links TRBV30 with TRBJ2-3, with 13 bases lining up with TRBD2. The V gene end was trimmed by 4 bases and the J gene end by 4 bases; junction bases not matched to a gene: 8. Germline loops: CDR1 GTSNPN, CDR2 SVGIG (reference sequence). This CDR3 region has 16 residues. The whole variable domain, remainder taken from reference TRBV30 and TRBJ2-3, is SQTIHQWPATLVQPVGSPLSLECTVEGTSNPNLYWYRQAAGRGLQLLFYSVGIGQISSEVPQNLSASRPQDRQFILSSKKLLLSDSGFYLCAWTLALAGGPDTQYFGPGTRLTVL.